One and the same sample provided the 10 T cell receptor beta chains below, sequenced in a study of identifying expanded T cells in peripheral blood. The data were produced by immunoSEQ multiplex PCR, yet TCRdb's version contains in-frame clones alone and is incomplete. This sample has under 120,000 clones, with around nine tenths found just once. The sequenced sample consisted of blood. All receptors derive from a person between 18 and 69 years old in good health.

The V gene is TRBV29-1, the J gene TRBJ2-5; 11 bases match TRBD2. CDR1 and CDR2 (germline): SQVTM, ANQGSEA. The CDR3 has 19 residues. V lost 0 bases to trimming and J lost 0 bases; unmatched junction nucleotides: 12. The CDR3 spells CSVEELAGDPRLYQETQYF. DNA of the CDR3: TGCAGCGTTGAAGAACTAGCGGGGGACCCGAGACTATACCAAGAGACCCAGTACTTC.

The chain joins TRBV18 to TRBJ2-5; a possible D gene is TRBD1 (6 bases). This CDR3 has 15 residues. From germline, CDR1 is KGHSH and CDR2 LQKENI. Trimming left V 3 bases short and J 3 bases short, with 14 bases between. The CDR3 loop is CASSPSRGLEETQYF. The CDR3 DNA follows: TGTGCCAGCTCACCGAGCAGGGGTTTAGAAGAGACCCAGTACTTC. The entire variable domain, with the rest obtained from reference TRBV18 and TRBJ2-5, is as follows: NAGVMQNPRHLVRRRGQEARLRCSPMKGHSHVYWYRQLPEEGLKFMVYLQKENIIDESGMPKERFSAEFPKEGPSILRIQQVVRGDSAAYFCASSPSRGLEETQYFGPGTRLLVL.

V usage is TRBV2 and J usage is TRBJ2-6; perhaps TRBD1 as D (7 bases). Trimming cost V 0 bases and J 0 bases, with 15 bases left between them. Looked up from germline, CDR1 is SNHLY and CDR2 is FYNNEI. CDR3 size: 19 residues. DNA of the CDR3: TGTGCCAGCAGTGAAGCCAGGGGGGATTCGATCTCTGGGGCCAACGTCCTGACTTTC. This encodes CASSEARGDSISGANVLTF.

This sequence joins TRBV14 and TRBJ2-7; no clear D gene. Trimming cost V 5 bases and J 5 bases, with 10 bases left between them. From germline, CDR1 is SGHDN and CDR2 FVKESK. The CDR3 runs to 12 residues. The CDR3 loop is CASSSPPNEQYF. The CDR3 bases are TGTGCCAGCAGCTCTCCACCGAACGAGCAGTACTTC.

The CDR3 DNA sequence: TGCGCCAGCAGCTTAACAGGGTCGGATGAGCAGTTCTTC. It translates to CASSLTGSDEQFF. This chain joins TRBV5-1 and TRBJ2-1; maybe TRBD1 (6 bases). V was clipped by 2 bases and J by 8 bases, with 11 bases between them. The germline V gene encodes CDR1 SGHRS and CDR2 YFSETQ. This CDR3 region has 13 residues.

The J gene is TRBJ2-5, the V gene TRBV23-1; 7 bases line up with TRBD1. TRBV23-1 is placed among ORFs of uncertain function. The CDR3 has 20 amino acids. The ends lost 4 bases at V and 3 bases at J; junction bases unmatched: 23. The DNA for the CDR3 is TGCGCCAGCAGTCTCCCTATCCGTAGGACGACCGGGACAGATAAAGAGACCCAGTACTTC. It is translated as CASSLPIRRTTGTDKETQYF.

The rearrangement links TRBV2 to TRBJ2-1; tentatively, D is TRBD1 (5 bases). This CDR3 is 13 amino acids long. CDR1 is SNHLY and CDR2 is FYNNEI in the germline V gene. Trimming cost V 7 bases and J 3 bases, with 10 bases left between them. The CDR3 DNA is TGTGCCAGCACCCCCGACAGCTACAATGAGCAGTTCTTC. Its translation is CASTPDSYNEQFF. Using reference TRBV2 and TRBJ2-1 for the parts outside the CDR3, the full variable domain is EPEVTQTPSHQVTQMGQEVILRCVPISNHLYFYWYRQILGQKVEFLVSFYNNEISEKSEIFDDQFSVERPDGSNFTLKIRSTKLEDSAMYFCASTPDSYNEQFFGPGTRLTVL.

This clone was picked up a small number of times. CDR3 protein: CASRSDRGEQYF. Written as DNA, the CDR3 is TGTGCCAGCAGATCAGACAGGGGCGAGCAGTACTTC. The V and J genes are TRBV27 and TRBJ2-7; 8 nucleotides agree with TRBD1. This CDR3 region has 12 residues. Unmatched junction bases numbered 4, after V lost 6 bases and J lost 6 bases. CDR1 MNHEY and CDR2 SMNVEV come from the germline V gene (reference sequence).

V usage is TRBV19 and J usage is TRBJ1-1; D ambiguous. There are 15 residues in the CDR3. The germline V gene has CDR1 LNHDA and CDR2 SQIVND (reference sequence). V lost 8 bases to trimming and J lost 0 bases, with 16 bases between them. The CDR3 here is CASVYSGLLNTEAFF. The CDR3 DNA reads TGTGCCAGTGTCTACTCAGGTCTCCTGAACACTGAAGCTTTCTTT. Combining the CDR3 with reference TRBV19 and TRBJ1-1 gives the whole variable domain DGGITQSPKYLFRKEGQNVTLSCEQNLNHDAMYWYRQDPGQGLRLIYYSQIVNDFQKGDIAEGYSVSREKKESFPLTVTSAQKNPTAFYLCASVYSGLLNTEAFFGQGTRLTVV.

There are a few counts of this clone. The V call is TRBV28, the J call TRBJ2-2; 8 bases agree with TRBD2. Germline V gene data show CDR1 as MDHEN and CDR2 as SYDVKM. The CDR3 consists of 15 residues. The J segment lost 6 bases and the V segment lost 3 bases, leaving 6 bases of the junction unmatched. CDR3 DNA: TGTGCCAGCAGTTTTTCCGGGGGGGATTCCGGGGAGCTGTTTTTT. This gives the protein CASSFSGGDSGELFF.